This T cell receptor (beta chain) was documented in a study of blood T cell repertoires in COVID-19. V lost 0 bases and J 0 bases, leaving 10 bases between the germline ends. The germline V gene encodes CDR1 SGDLS and CDR2 YYNGEE. CDR3 length: 16 amino acids. Authors' processing steps: Researchers report that nucleated cell counts were estimated from reference gene primer amplification. Using immunoSEQ multiplex PCR, the repertoire was profiled, and TCRdb retains in-frame clones only, with some absent. V and J calls and clone size are copied from that table; D and trimming were computed from the DNA. The sample has about 240,000 clones; about 89% are singletons.

The sample was PBMCs or T cells enriched from blood (not recorded which). The chain recombines TRBV9 with TRBJ1-3, with D perhaps matching TRBD1 (5 bases). The TCR originated in a woman under 40 who had recovered from COVID-19. The CDR3 protein is CASSVATGNSGNTIYF. CDR3 in DNA: TGTGCCAGCAGCGTAGCAACAGGAAACTCTGGAAACACCATATATTTT.